The clone carrying this T cell receptor (beta chain) showed up just once. The assay was immunoSEQ multiplex PCR, and TCRdb's table has in-frame clones only and misses some. Of roughly 3,000 clones listed, roughly 80% were seen once; the top ten hold about 22%. The sample comes from a study of CD39 and CD103 CD8 tumor-infiltrating T cells. Germline CDR1 and CDR2: MNHNS and SASEGT. CDR3 length: 15 residues. V was shortened by 7 bases and J by 0 bases, with 13 bases between the two germline ends. The clonotype originates from a human donor with head and neck squamous cell carcinoma. This chain links TRBV6-1 with TRBJ1-5; D remains unclear. Sequenced material: CD39- CD103- CD8+ T cells sorted from the tumor. Specified subset: CD103-CD39- double-negative CD45RA- CD8 T cells. The CDR3 DNA sequence: TGTGCCAGCACCTCATACTTCAATAGCAATCAGCCCCAGCATTTT. Encoded protein: CASTSYFNSNQPQHF.